This T cell receptor beta chain is drawn from a study of Ad26.COV2.S vaccination and SARS-CoV-2 variants. Looking at the study overall: Administration of Ad26.COV2.S was intramuscular, either once or twice 56 days apart. Whole-study results and caveats: Compared with placebo recipients, vaccine recipients had higher spike-specific TCR breadth. Overall T cell responses may have been underestimated by the analyses of TCR breadth and depth.

Treatment indicated: approximately 18 received Ad26.COV2.S at low or high dose, single or two shots; 5 received placebo; per-sample allocation not given. The samples were gathered on day 63 after the first injection of vaccine or placebo. Spike of the Wuhan-strain SARS-CoV-2 was expressed by an Ad26 vector, which formed the vaccine. With V trimmed by 4 bases and J by 3 bases, 11 bases remained unmatched. The length of the CDR3 is 18 residues. Germline assignment: CDR1 SGDLS and CDR2 YYNGEE. Points on this clone: The target antigen is unknown.

Sequencing was performed with immunoSEQ multiplex PCR; in TCRdb, only in-frame clones are kept and a portion is missing. The sample records about 400,000 clones, roughly 85% being singletons. This sequence joins TRBV9 and TRBJ2-3; TRBD2 aligns across 13 bases. The clonotype comes from a person aged 18 to 59 who received the Ad26.COV2.S COVID-19 vaccine or a placebo. The sample consisted of peripheral blood, taken in a trial of Ad26.COV2.S vaccine versus placebo. The CDR3 nucleotides are TGTGCCAGCAGCCCCCGGACTAGCGGGGGAGAAATGACAGATACGCAGTATTTT. It codes for CASSPRTSGGEMTDTQYF.